The clone carrying this T cell receptor (beta chain) was detected a few times. Its specificity is not known. The V gene lost 3 bases and the J gene lost 7 bases, with 23 bases spanning the gap. CDR3 length: 16 amino acids. In germline, CDR1 is DFQATT, CDR2 SNEGSKA (reference sequence). The record originates from a study of T cell repertoires in cytomegalovirus infection. Across the whole study: Recently identified HLA-C-restricted and well-studied HLA-B-restricted CMV epitopes were used. It can be stated that public TCR beta signatures indicated CMV infection as well as a matching HLA type. Whole-study results and caveats: Summed public TCR beta family frequency identified CMV carriers bearing the relevant HLA. Within the response measured ex vivo, HLA-C-restricted CMV-specific TCR beta clonotypes were dominant.

TCRdb reprocessed the reads with MiXCR, giving one entry per CDR3 protein. The sample has hundreds of thousands of distinct CDR3 sequences; roughly 30% are singletons. Sequencing was performed on cultured CD8+ T cells from PBMCs, taken from culture after CMV antigen stimulation. The genes are TRBV20-1 and TRBJ2-3, with D possibly TRBD1 on 5 matching bases. The source is a human donor in good health (CMV status not recorded). Some clones in this sample may be carry-over from other donors' samples. CDR3: CSARFGADPRPYTQYF. CDR3 nucleotide sequence: TGCAGTGCTAGGTTTGGGGCCGATCCACGCCCGTATACGCAGTATTTT.